Listed here are 20 T cell receptor beta chains from one sample, sequenced in a study of metastatic and nonmetastatic thyroid tumors. Through MiXCR, TCRdb re-clonotyped the PCR reads. Counted here are tens of thousands of clones, more than 12% occurring once; the ten biggest clones make up roughly 3.9%. Treatment of any kind had been given to no patient before thyroid surgery. What was sequenced was blood. Receptors originate from a female donor with papillary thyroid cancer or a benign thyroid nodule (not recorded which). Some clones in this sample may be carry-over from other donors' samples.

This clone was observed many times. CDR3 loop: CASSPGQPYYGYTF. CDR3 nucleotide sequence: TGTGCCAGCAGTCCTGGGCAACCCTACTATGGCTACACCTTC. The chain couples TRBV6-1 to TRBJ1-2; D uncertain. Trimming took 5 bases from V and 3 from J, leaving 13 bases between them. The germline CDR1 and CDR2 sequences are MNHNS and SASEGT. The CDR3 runs to 14 residues.

As concerns this clone: This may be a read error, as it is one base from a much larger clone. The chain joins TRBV6-9 to TRBJ2-4; the D gene is possibly TRBD2 (5 bases). This CDR3 spans 13 amino acids. V gave up 3 bases and J gave up 8 bases, with 11 bases separating them. The germline V gene has CDR1 MNHGY and CDR2 SVAAGI. CDR3: CASSYYDGDIQYF. In DNA, the CDR3 is TGTGCCAGCAGTTACTATGACGGGGACATTCAGTACTTC.

This clone has a count of ten or more. J is TRBJ2-1 and V is TRBV5-5; 7 positions match TRBD1. This CDR3 has 16 amino acids. Germline V gene lookup returns CDR1 SGHKS and CDR2 YYEKEE (reference sequence). V was clipped by 3 bases and J by 4 bases; unmatched bases: 10. As DNA, the CDR3 is TGTGCCAGCAGCTCAAACCTCGGGACAGTTTACAATGAGCAGTTCTTC. Translated: CASSSNLGTVYNEQFF.

For this clone: The final CDR3 position lacks the conserved phenylalanine or tryptophan, pointing to a likely read error. This chain joins TRBV4-1 and TRBJ1-5; D is ambiguous. The CDR3 length is 15 residues. With 0 bases removed from V and 7 bases from J, the gap between germline ends came to 13 bases. Germline-derived CDR1 and CDR2 are MGHRA and YSYEKL. As DNA, the CDR3 is TGCGCCAGCAGCCAAGATCAGGCCGCTGGGCAGCCCCAGCATCTT. It specifies CASSQDQAAGQPQHL.

As regards this clone: This may be a read error, as it is one base from a much larger clone. The V call is TRBV9, the J call TRBJ2-3, with 7 nucleotides matching TRBD1. The V segment lost 3 bases and the J segment 2 bases; nucleotides outside the gene matches: 6. Germline V gene data show CDR1 as SGDLS and CDR2 as YYNGEE. The CDR3 contains 15 residues. The DNA for the CDR3 is TGTGCCAGCAGCGCCGGGACAGTGCCCACAGATACGCAGTATTTT. Amino acids: CASSAGTVPTDTQYF.

This clone occurred many times. The V and J genes are TRBV3-1 and TRBJ1-6; the D gene is possibly TRBD1 (6 bases). CDR3 length: 14 residues. Between the trimmed V and J ends, which lost 4 bases and 5 bases, there was a span of 9 bases. The germline CDR1 and CDR2 sequences are LGHDT and YNNKEL (reference sequence). The DNA for the CDR3 is TGTGCCAGCAGCCCCCGGACAGATAATTCACCCCTCCACTTT. Protein: CASSPRTDNSPLHF.

This clone was seen repeatedly, ten times or more. The CDR3 region is CASSSTGNNGNTIYF. CDR3 nucleotides: TGCGCCAGCAGCTCGACAGGGAATAATGGAAACACCATATATTTT. This chain joins TRBV5-1 and TRBJ1-3; 7 bases align to TRBD1. Germline V gives CDR1 SGHRS, CDR2 YFSETQ. Losses at the gene ends were 3 bases for V and 3 bases for J; bases not matched to a gene: 6. The CDR3 covers 15 residues.

This clone was found many times. The chain employs TRBV3-1 and TRBJ2-7; TRBD2 matches 14 bases. Germline V gene sequence: CDR1 LGHDT, CDR2 YNNKEL (reference sequence). V dropped 0 bases and J dropped 0; count of bases not matched to a gene: 4. The CDR3 has 18 residues. CDR3 in amino acids: CASSQEGTSGGNSYEQYF. The CDR3 DNA reads as TGTGCCAGCAGCCAAGAAGGGACTAGCGGGGGTAACTCCTACGAGCAGTACTTC.

The table lists this clone with many counts. The chain employs TRBV10-2 and TRBJ1-2; weak D call: TRBD1 (6 bases). The CDR3 length is 13 residues. Germline V gene sequence: CDR1 WSHSY, CDR2 SAAADI. The CDR3, as DNA: TGCGCACTCCGAGGGGGGGGGCTTTATGGCTACACCTTC. Translating it yields CALRGGGLYGYTF.

This clone has ten or more counts. The V and J genes are TRBV6-1 and TRBJ2-1; D is uncertain. The V and J ends lost 2 bases and 5 bases respectively, with 7 bases between them. CDR3 size: 13 residues. The germline gives CDR1 MNHNS, CDR2 SASEGT. CDR3 region: CASSEPPDNEQFF. DNA for the CDR3: TGTGCCAGCAGTGAACCACCTGACAATGAGCAGTTCTTC.

This clone was counted many times. The CDR3 reads CASSISAGNSYEQYF. CDR3 bases: TGTGCCAGTAGTATATCGGCAGGGAACTCCTACGAGCAGTACTTC. V gene TRBV19 combines with J gene TRBJ2-7; possible D gene TRBD1, 5 bases. This CDR3 is built from 15 residues. The V and J ends lost 2 bases and 0 bases respectively, with 11 bases between them. Germline V lookup: CDR1 LNHDA, CDR2 SQIVND (reference sequence).

This clone was seen many times. The V call is TRBV5-1, the J call TRBJ1-2; no reliable D call. Germline loops: CDR1 SGHRS, CDR2 YFSETQ. With 2 bases removed from V and 0 bases from J, the gap between germline ends came to 8 bases. There are 14 residues in the CDR3. The CDR3 spells CASSFHEPNYGYTF. DNA for the CDR3: TGCGCCAGCAGCTTTCACGAGCCTAACTATGGCTACACCTTC.

This clone was counted ten times or more. This sample includes further DNA sequences coding for the same CDR3. This chain uses TRBV30 with TRBJ2-4, with D perhaps TRBD1 (7 bases). This CDR3 is 12 amino acids long. Germline V gives CDR1 GTSNPN, CDR2 SVGIG (reference sequence). The ends were cut back, 6 bases at V and 8 bases at J, with 14 bases in the middle. The DNA for the CDR3 is TGTGCCTGCGGCAGGGGGGCGGACATTCAGTACTTC. Amino acids: CACGRGADIQYF.

This clone was detected only a few times. The V gene is TRBV11-1, the J gene TRBJ2-5; 8 nucleotides line up with TRBD2. J was trimmed by 5 bases and V by 2 bases; bases with no gene match: 10. Germline values: CDR1 SGHAT, CDR2 FQDESV (reference sequence). CDR3 length: 16 residues. CDR3 amino acids: CASSLSSGGMGETQYF. The CDR3 DNA reads TGTGCCAGCAGCTTATCGAGCGGGGGTATGGGGGAGACCCAGTACTTC.

The sample holds many counts of this clone. Other DNA sequences in this specimen translate into the identical CDR3. The chain has TRBV6-5 and TRBJ2-3; possibly TRBD1 or TRBD2 for D (5 bases each). Trimming left V 2 bases short and J 6 bases short, with 12 bases between. Germline assignment: CDR1 MNHEY and CDR2 SVGAGI. The CDR3 has 14 amino acids. Here the CDR3 reads CASSYRGPEDTQYF. CDR3 sequence (DNA): TGTGCCAGCAGTTACAGGGGACCCGAGGATACGCAGTATTTT.

This clone was counted at least ten times. The J gene is TRBJ1-1, the V gene TRBV6-2 or TRBV6-3, with D possibly being TRBD1 (6 bases). Trimming removed 10 bases from V and 4 bases from J, with 10 bases in between. Germline V gives CDR1 MNHEY, CDR2 SVGEGT. This CDR3 has 11 amino acids. The CDR3 sequence: CATSQGTEAFF. The CDR3 DNA sequence: TGTGCCACATCACAGGGCACTGAAGCTTTCTTT.

This clone was seen at least ten times. The chain couples TRBV12-3 or TRBV12-4 to TRBJ2-3; perhaps TRBD1 as D (6 bases). The CDR3 is made up of 15 amino acids. Trimming took 5 bases from V and 3 from J, leaving 15 bases between them. CDR3 sequence: CASSRLGGSTDTQYF. In nucleotides, the CDR3 is TGTGCCAGCAGTCGCCTAGGGGGAAGTACAGATACGCAGTATTTT.

The chain carries TRBV11-2 and TRBJ1-4, with unresolved D. Deletions cut 5 bases from V and 4 bases from J, with 14 bases between. The CDR3 has 15 amino acids. Germline-derived CDR1 and CDR2 are SGHAT and FQNNGV. The CDR3 reads CASSPRMSVNEKLFF. The CDR3 DNA follows: TGTGCCAGCAGCCCCCGAATGTCCGTTAATGAAAAACTGTTTTTT.

This clone appeared many times. The chain joins TRBV6-1 to TRBJ1-4, with 7 bases aligning to TRBD1. The CDR3 length is 18 residues. V lost 6 bases, J lost 6 bases, and 19 bases stayed unmatched. Germline V CDR1 and CDR2: MNHNS, SASEGT. The CDR3 loop reads CASRALRRGQGGHEKLFF. The CDR3 DNA sequence: TGTGCCAGCAGAGCACTCAGAAGGGGGCAGGGGGGTCATGAAAAACTGTTTTTT.

In this sample, this clone turned up many times. The chain employs TRBV10-3 and TRBJ1-2; tentative D call: TRBD1 (5 bases). This CDR3 region has 13 residues. The V and J ends lost 6 bases and 7 bases respectively, with 15 bases between them. Germline V gives CDR1 ENHRY, CDR2 SYGVKD. The CDR3: CAISGRAGGGYTF. CDR3 DNA: TGTGCCATCAGCGGACGGGCCGGGGGTGGCTACACCTTC.